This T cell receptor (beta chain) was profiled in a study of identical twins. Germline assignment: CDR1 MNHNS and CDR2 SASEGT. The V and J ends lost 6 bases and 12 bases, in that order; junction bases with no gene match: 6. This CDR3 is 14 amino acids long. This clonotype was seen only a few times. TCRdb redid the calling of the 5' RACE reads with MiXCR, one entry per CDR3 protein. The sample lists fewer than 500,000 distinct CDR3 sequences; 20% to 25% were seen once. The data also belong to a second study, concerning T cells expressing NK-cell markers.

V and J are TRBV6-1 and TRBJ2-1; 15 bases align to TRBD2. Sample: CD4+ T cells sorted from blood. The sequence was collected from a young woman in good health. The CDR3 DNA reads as TGTGCCAGCAGATCGGGACTAGCGGGGGGTTGGCAGTTCTTC. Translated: CASRSGLAGGWQFF.